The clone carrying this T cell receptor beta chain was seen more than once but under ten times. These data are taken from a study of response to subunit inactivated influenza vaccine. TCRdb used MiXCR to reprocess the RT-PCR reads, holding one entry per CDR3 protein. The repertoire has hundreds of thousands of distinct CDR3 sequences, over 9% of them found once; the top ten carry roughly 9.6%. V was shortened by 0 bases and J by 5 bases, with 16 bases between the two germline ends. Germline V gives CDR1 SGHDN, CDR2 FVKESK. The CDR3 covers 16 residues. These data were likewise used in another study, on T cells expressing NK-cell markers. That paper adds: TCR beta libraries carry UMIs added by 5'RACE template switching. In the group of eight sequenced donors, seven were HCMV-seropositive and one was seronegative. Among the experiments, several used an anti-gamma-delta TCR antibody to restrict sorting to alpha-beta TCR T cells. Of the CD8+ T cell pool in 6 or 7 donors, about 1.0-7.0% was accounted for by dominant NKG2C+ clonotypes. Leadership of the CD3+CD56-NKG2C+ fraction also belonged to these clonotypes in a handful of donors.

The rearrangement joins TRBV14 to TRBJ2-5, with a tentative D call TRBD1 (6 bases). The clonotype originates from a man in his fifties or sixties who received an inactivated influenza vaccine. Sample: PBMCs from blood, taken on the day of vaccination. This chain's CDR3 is CASSQERGFGKETQYF. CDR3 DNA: TGTGCCAGCAGCCAAGAGAGGGGGTTTGGCAAGGAGACCCAGTACTTC.